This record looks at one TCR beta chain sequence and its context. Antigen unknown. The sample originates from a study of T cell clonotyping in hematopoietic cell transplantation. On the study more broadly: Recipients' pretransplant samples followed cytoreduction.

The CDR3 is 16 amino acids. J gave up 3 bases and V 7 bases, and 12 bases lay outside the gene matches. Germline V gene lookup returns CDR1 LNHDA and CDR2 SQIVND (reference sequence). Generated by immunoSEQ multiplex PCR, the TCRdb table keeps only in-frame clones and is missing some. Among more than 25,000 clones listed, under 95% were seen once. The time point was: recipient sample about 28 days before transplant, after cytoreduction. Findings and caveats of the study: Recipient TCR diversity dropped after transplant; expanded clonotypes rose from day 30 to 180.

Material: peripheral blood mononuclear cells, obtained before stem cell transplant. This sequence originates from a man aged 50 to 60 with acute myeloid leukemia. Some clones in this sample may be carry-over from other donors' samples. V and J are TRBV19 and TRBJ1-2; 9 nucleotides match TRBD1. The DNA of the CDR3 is TGTGCCAGTAAAACCTCGGACAGGGGAGAGGACTATGGCTACACCTTC. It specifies CASKTSDRGEDYGYTF.